This TCR beta chain was recovered during a study of cytomegalovirus exposure and HLA in healthy donors. Study-wide points: The study recorded 150 to 200 TCR beta chains that were cytomegalovirus-associated. In a later analysis, TCR beta V- and J-gene trimming showed a link to a missense DCLRE1C variant. As a later analysis revealed, most CMV-associated TCR beta chains appeared HLA-restricted.

Both 60 Vbeta primers and 13 Jbeta primers went into the PCR. Here immunoSEQ multiplex PCR was the method, and the copy in TCRdb shows in-frame clones only, minus some. The sample yields around 190,000 clones, about three quarters seen once. There were likely unrecorded immune exposures, though donors were nominally healthy when sampled. Only a few counts were recorded for this clone. What it recognizes is unknown. Losses at the gene ends were 2 bases for V and 4 bases for J; bases not matched to a gene: 11. Germline V gene sequence: CDR1 SSHAT, CDR2 FNYEAQ (reference sequence). This CDR3 comprises 17 residues.

The sequence was obtained from a middle-aged man in good health and CMV-seronegative. Sequencing used PBMCs. This chain links TRBV7-7 with TRBJ2-1; TRBD2 matches at 7 bases. The CDR3: CASSLTPASGMYNEQFF. The CDR3 coding sequence is TGTGCCAGCAGCTTAACCCCCGCTAGCGGAATGTACAATGAGCAGTTCTTC.